This is a list of T cell receptor beta chains from one sample in a study of cytomegalovirus exposure and HLA in healthy donors. Sequencing used immunoSEQ multiplex PCR; TCRdb keeps in-frame clones, though not all of them. The sample includes 210,000 or so clones, over 70% of them seen just once. The sequenced sample was PBMCs. These receptors were obtained from a woman aged 55-70 years in good health and CMV-seropositive. The CDR3 runs from the conserved cysteine through the conserved F or W. The order of the fields is V gene, J gene, CDR3 length, D gene, clone size, CDR3 DNA, CDR3 protein. A D gene is named only where the DNA matches it firmly. Clone size is shown for a subset of rows, as once, few, many or a class of expanded clone.

TRBV18	TRBJ1-2	14	.	.	TGTGCCAGCTCACCACGGGACACCCCCTATGGCTACACCTTC	CASSPRDTPYGYTF
TRBV6-4	TRBJ1-2	14	.	.	TGTGCCAGCAGCCCCGGACAACTGAACTATGGCTACACCTTC	CASSPGQLNYGYTF
TRBV6-1	TRBJ2-1	15	TRBD1	.	TGTGCCAGCAGCGAGACCGGGACAGGGGTCCATGAGCAGTTCTTC	CASSETGTGVHEQFF
TRBV7-9	TRBJ2-6	14	TRBD2	.	TGTGCCAGCCCGCCGGGGGGGACGGCCAACGTCCTGACTTTC	CASPPGGTANVLTF
TRBV30	TRBJ2-4	14	TRBD2	.	TGTGCCTGGAGCCCTCTAGCGGGAGGGGACATTCAGTACTTC	CAWSPLAGGDIQYF
TRBV2	TRBJ2-5	16	TRBD2	.	TGTGCCAGCAGTGTAATGCTAGCGGGGGGCCAAGAGACCCAGTACTTC	CASSVMLAGGQETQYF
TRBV2	TRBJ2-1	16	TRBD2	.	TGTGCCAGCAGTTTGACTAGCGGGAGACATTACAATGAGCAGTTCTTC	CASSLTSGRHYNEQFF
TRBV6-5	TRBJ2-1	15	TRBD2	.	TGTGCCAGCAGCCAGGGACTAGCGGGAAACAATGAGCAGTTCTTC	CASSQGLAGNNEQFF
TRBV10-3	TRBJ1-2	12	.	few	TGTGCCATCCAGACAGATAACTATGGCTACACCTTC	CAIQTDNYGYTF
TRBV9	TRBJ2-1	16	TRBD1	.	TGTGCCAGCAGCCCGACAGGGGCAAGCTCCTACAATGAGCAGTTCTTC	CASSPTGASSYNEQFF
TRBV27	TRBJ2-7	13	TRBD2	.	TGTGCCAGCAGACTAGCGGGAACCTACGAGCAGTACTTC	CASRLAGTYEQYF
TRBV7-7	TRBJ2-2	14	.	once	TGTGCCAGCAGCCTTACAGGGAACACCGGGGAGCTGTTTTTT	CASSLTGNTGELFF
TRBV6-6	TRBJ2-7	15	TRBD1	few	TGTGCCAGCAGTTACTCGGGGACAGTCTCCTACGAGCAGTACTTC	CASSYSGTVSYEQYF
TRBV6-5	TRBJ2-7	13	TRBD1	.	TGTGCCAGCAGAGCCGGACAGGGGAACGAGCAGTACTTC	CASRAGQGNEQYF
TRBV7-6	TRBJ1-3	16	.	.	TGTGCCAGCAGCTTAGTCCAGGCTTACTCTGGAAACACCATATATTTT	CASSLVQAYSGNTIYF
TRBV27	TRBJ1-2	14	TRBD1	.	TGTGCCAGCAGTTTAACGGGACAGAACTATGGCTACACCTTC	CASSLTGQNYGYTF
TRBV2	TRBJ1-5	13	TRBD1	.	TGTGCCAGCACTATGACAGGGTTCCAGCCCCAGCATTTT	CASTMTGFQPQHF
TRBV19	TRBJ1-4	15	.	.	TGTGCCAGTAGCCCCCAGTGGGCGGGTAATGAAAAACTGTTTTTT	CASSPQWAGNEKLFF
TRBV5-4	TRBJ2-1	14	.	.	TGTGCCAGTAAAATGTACAGCTCCTACAATGAGCAGTTCTTC	CASKMYSSYNEQFF
TRBV5-1	TRBJ2-7	14	TRBD1	.	TGCGCCAGCAGCCCGACAGGGGGCGTTTACGAGCAGTACTTC	CASSPTGGVYEQYF
TRBV5-1	TRBJ2-7	17	TRBD2	once	TGCGCCAGCAGCTTGGGCTTCTCCGGGGGGTTTGTCTACGAGCAGTACTTC	CASSLGFSGGFVYEQYF
TRBV5-1	TRBJ2-7	15	TRBD2	once	TGCGCCAGCAGCTTGTTTGGCGGGAGGAGCTACGAGCAGTACTTC	CASSLFGGRSYEQYF
TRBV12-5	TRBJ1-1	13	.	few	TGTGCTAGTGGTTTATGGCAGGCCCAAGAGGCTTTCTTT	CASGLWQAQEAFF
TRBV6-1	TRBJ2-5	15	.	.	TGTGCCAGCACCGAGATGGGGCGGGGGCGAGAGACCCAGTACTTC	CASTEMGRGRETQYF
TRBV19	TRBJ1-1	14	.	.	TGTGCCAGTAGGATGACAGGTATGGGCACTGAAGCTTTCTTT	CASRMTGMGTEAFF
TRBV18	TRBJ1-5	14	TRBD1	few	TGTGCCAGCTCAACCGGGACAGGGGAACAGCCCCAGCATTTT	CASSTGTGEQPQHF
TRBV7-2	TRBJ2-3	14	.	.	TGTGCCAGCAGCCTAGGGGCAGTCACAGATACGCAGTATTTT	CASSLGAVTDTQYF
TRBV29-1	TRBJ2-7	13	.	.	TGCAGCGTTGATAGGGCGGGGACCAACGAGCAGTACTTC	CSVDRAGTNEQYF
TRBV7-2	TRBJ2-7	14	TRBD1	.	TGTGCCAGCAGCCGAGGACAGGGGGCAAACGAGCAGTACTTC	CASSRGQGANEQYF
TRBV18	TRBJ1-1	16	.	.	TGTGCCAGCTCACCACAAACCTTCAACATGAACACTGAAGCTTTCTTT	CASSPQTFNMNTEAFF
TRBV18	TRBJ2-7	13	.	.	TGTGCCAGCTCACCACTCGAGACCTACGAGCAGTACTTC	CASSPLETYEQYF
TRBV29-1	TRBJ1-1	13	.	.	TGCAGCGTTGAAGATCAGACAGACACTGAAGCTTTCTTT	CSVEDQTDTEAFF
TRBV7-8	TRBJ1-2	15	TRBD1	few	TGTGCCAGCAGCTTAGGGACAGGGGGTTGGTATGGCTACACCTTC	CASSLGTGGWYGYTF
TRBV2	TRBJ2-1	13	TRBD2	.	TGTGCCAGCAGTGAGGTAGCGGGCAATGAGCAGTTCTTC	CASSEVAGNEQFF
TRBV19	TRBJ2-5	17	TRBD2	.	TGTGCCAGTAGTATAACTGTAGCGGGGGCCGGCGGGGAGACCCAGTACTTC	CASSITVAGAGGETQYF
TRBV27	TRBJ2-6	16	TRBD1	.	TGTGCCAGCAGTTTAAGGACAGGGGCCGGGGCCAACGTCCTGACTTTC	CASSLRTGAGANVLTF
TRBV18	TRBJ1-4	13	.	once	TGTGCCAGCTCCGTACAGGATAATGAAAAACTGTTTTTT	CASSVQDNEKLFF
TRBV30	TRBJ2-1	16	TRBD1	.	TGTGCCTGGAGTGTACAGGGGACACTCTCCTACAATGAGCAGTTCTTC	CAWSVQGTLSYNEQFF